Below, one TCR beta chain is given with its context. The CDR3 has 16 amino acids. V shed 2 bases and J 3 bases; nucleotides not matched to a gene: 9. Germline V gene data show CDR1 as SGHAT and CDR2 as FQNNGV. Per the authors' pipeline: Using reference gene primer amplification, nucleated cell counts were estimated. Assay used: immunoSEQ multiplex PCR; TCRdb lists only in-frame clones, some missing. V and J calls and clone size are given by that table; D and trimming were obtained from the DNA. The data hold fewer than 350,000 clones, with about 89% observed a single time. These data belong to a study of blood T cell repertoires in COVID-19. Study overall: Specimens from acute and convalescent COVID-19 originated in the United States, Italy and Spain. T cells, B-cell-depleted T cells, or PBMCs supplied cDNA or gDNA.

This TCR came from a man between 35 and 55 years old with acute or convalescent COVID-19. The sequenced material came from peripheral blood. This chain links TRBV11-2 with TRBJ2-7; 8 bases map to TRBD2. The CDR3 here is CASSLSSGAGLYEQYF. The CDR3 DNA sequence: TGTGCCAGCAGCTTAAGTAGCGGGGCCGGCCTCTACGAGCAGTACTTC.